The next 17 T cell receptor beta chains were all read from a single sample in a study of post-analysis software for immune sequencing data. TCR beta cDNA libraries included unique molecular identifiers. Each CDR3 protein is one row after TCRdb ran MiXCR on the PCR reads. The sample lists approximately 250,000 distinct CDR3 sequences, 30% to 45% seen once, with under 5.5% in the top ten. Antigen specificity for these receptors is unknown. Findings and limits, study-wide: TRBV5-6, TRBV5-1 and TRBV20-1 were among roughly 5 TRBV segments more frequent in patients than controls.

Material for sequencing was blood. The receptors originated from a girl aged 5 to 17 with multiple sclerosis.

This clonotype showed up many times. The rearrangement links TRBV4-1 to TRBJ1-1, with D possibly matching TRBD1 (6 bases). V was cut by 5 bases and J by 2 bases, with 15 bases left in between. The CDR3 totals 15 residues. The germline V gene has CDR1 MGHRA and CDR2 YSYEKL. CDR3 residues: CASSNTQDSNTEAFF. CDR3 nucleotides: TGCGCCAGCAGCAATACCCAGGACAGCAACACTGAAGCTTTCTTT.

This clonotype occurred a few times. This chain connects TRBV7-2 to TRBJ1-1; D gene ambiguous. This CDR3 has 13 residues. The V end lost 5 bases, the J end lost 8 bases, and 15 bases lay between the germline ends. Per germline, CDR1 SGHTA and CDR2 FQGNSA. The CDR3 DNA is TGTGCCAGCAGCCCCTTTTATAGTTCGGAAGCTTTCTTT. Its protein is CASSPFYSSEAFF. The variable domain in full, with the rest retrieved from reference TRBV7-2 and TRBJ1-1, is GAGVSQSPSNKVTEKGKDVELRCDPISGHTALYWYRQSLGQGLEFLIYFQGNSAPDKSGLPSDRFSAERTGGSVSTLTIQRTQQEDSAVYLCASSPFYSSEAFFGQGTRLTVV.

With respect to this clonotype: A much larger clone is a single base away; this may be a read error. This chain joins TRBV7-9 and TRBJ2-1, with no clear D. The germline V gene has CDR1 SEHNR and CDR2 FQNEAQ (reference sequence). The CDR3 is 13 residues long. CDR3 loop: CVSSQISKNEQFF. The CDR3 DNA sequence: TGTGTCAGCAGCCAGATCTCGAAAAATGAGCAGTTCTTC. The full variable domain, completed using reference TRBV7-9 and TRBJ2-1, is DTGVSQNPRHKITKRGQNVTFRCDPISEHNRLYWYRQTLGQGPEFLTYFQNEAQLEKSRLLSDRFSAERPKGSFSTLEIQRTEQGDSAMYLCVSSQISKNEQFFGPGTRLTVL.

This clonotype was detected a few times. The junction shows a germline mismatch at one end, possibly a read error. J is TRBJ1-6 and V is TRBV11-2; D is undetermined. The CDR3 contains 14 residues. Germline values: CDR1 SGHAT, CDR2 FQNNGV. CDR3: CASSLEGYNSPPHF. CDR3 DNA: TGTGCCAGCAGCTTAGAGGGATATAATTCACCCCCCCACTTT.

This clonotype has a handful of counts. The gene calls are TRBV20-1 and TRBJ2-5, with a tentative D call TRBD2 (5 bases). TRBJ2-7 matches the DNA end more closely, so the J call is doubtful. CDR1 and CDR2 from the germline V gene are DFQATT and SNEGSKA (reference sequence). CDR3 length equals 15 residues. DNA of the CDR3: TGCAGTGCTAGTACGAGGAAGGTGGCGGGCAACGAGCAGTACTTC. Protein: CSASTRKVAGNEQYF.

The sample holds many counts of this clonotype. V and J are TRBV28 and TRBJ2-1; 11 bases are a match to TRBD2. The J segment lost 3 bases and the V segment lost 8 bases, leaving 3 bases of the junction unmatched. This CDR3 is 14 amino acids long. Germline CDR1 reads MDHEN; CDR2 reads SYDVKM. The chain's CDR3 is CASCTSGGYNEQFF. In nucleotides, the CDR3 is TGTGCCAGCTGTACTAGCGGGGGCTACAATGAGCAGTTCTTC.

The chain is built from TRBV12-3 or TRBV12-4 and TRBJ2-7, with TRBD2 identical over 8 bases. V was clipped by 5 bases and J by 4 bases; unmatched bases: 10. The CDR3 has 15 residues. The CDR3 here is CASSLGLGGGYEQYF. CDR3 DNA: TGTGCCAGCAGTCTAGGGCTAGGCGGGGGGTACGAGCAGTACTTC.

This clonotype was observed many times. J is TRBJ2-1 and V is TRBV10-3; D is possibly TRBD2 (6 bases). The V and J ends lost 9 bases and 6 bases respectively, with 15 bases between them. The germline CDR1 and CDR2 sequences are ENHRY and SYGVKD. CDR3 length: 13 residues. As DNA, the CDR3 is TGTGCCATGGGGACTCCTGTTACCAATGAGCAGTTCTTC. It encodes CAMGTPVTNEQFF.

The chain combines TRBV5-1 with TRBJ2-5; 8 bases fit TRBD1. V lost 6 bases and J lost 3; bases outside the gene matches: 7. The CDR3 has 14 residues. Per germline, CDR1 SGHRS and CDR2 YFSETQ. The CDR3 region is CASTGTGWKETQYF. The CDR3 DNA reads TGCGCCAGCACGGGGACAGGCTGGAAAGAGACCCAGTACTTC.

The V and J genes are TRBV6-5 and TRBJ2-3, with 8 positions matching TRBD2. From germline, CDR1 is MNHEY and CDR2 SVGAGI. Trimming at V came to 0 bases and at J to 1 base, leaving 6 bases not matched to a gene. This CDR3 is built from 17 residues. As DNA, the CDR3 is TGTGCCAGCAGTTACTCGAAAACGGGAGGGGGCACAGATACGCAGTATTTT. This gives the protein CASSYSKTGGGTDTQYF.

This clonotype was counted ten times or more. This rearrangement joins TRBV12-3 or TRBV12-4 to TRBJ1-2; 8 bases agree with TRBD1. The CDR3 is made up of 16 amino acids. The V segment lost 9 bases and the J segment 7 bases; nucleotides outside the gene matches: 19. The CDR3 nucleotides are TGTGCCAGTAAACCTTGGCGGGCAGGGGGCAAGAGTGGCTACACCTTC. Translated: CASKPWRAGGKSGYTF.

This clonotype was seen ten or more times. The chain joins TRBV10-3 to TRBJ2-3; weak D call: TRBD2 (6 bases). V gave up 3 bases and J gave up 4 bases, with 14 bases separating them. This CDR3 contains 15 residues. Germline V CDR1 and CDR2: ENHRY, SYGVKD. Here the CDR3 DNA reads TGTGCCATCAGTGAATCGGTCAGGGAGGCAGATACGCAGTATTTT. Its translation is CAISESVREADTQYF.

This clonotype was detected ten times or more. V is TRBV5-1 and J is TRBJ2-3; 9 bases are shared with TRBD1. This CDR3 is 17 amino acids long. The trim removed 3 bases at V and 1 base at J, leaving 9 bases unmatched. Germline values: CDR1 SGHRS, CDR2 YFSETQ. CDR3 sequence: CASSSPPGTGRTDTQYF. The DNA of the CDR3 is TGCGCCAGCAGCTCCCCACCTGGGACAGGGCGCACAGATACGCAGTATTTT.

V is TRBV7-2 and J is TRBJ1-5, with D unclear. Germline-derived CDR1 and CDR2 are SGHTA and FQGNSA. The CDR3 covers 18 residues. Trimming shortened V by 1 base and J by 0 bases, and 16 bases separated the two germline ends. Here the CDR3 DNA reads TGTGCCAGCAGCTTAGACGCAGCCAGAATCTATAGCAATCAGCCCCAGCATTTT. It specifies CASSLDAARIYSNQPQHF. The variable domain in full, with the rest retrieved from reference TRBV7-2 and TRBJ1-5, is GAGVSQSPSNKVTEKGKDVELRCDPISGHTALYWYRQSLGQGLEFLIYFQGNSAPDKSGLPSDRFSAERTGGSVSTLTIQRTQQEDSAVYLCASSLDAARIYSNQPQHFGDGTRLSIL.

Regarding this clonotype: A read error is possible here, since a much larger clone lies one base away. The genes are TRBV3-1 and TRBJ1-2; no definite D call. There are 13 residues in the CDR3. The V and J ends lost 2 bases and 2 bases respectively, with 6 bases between them. From germline, CDR1 is LGHDT and CDR2 YNNKEL (reference sequence). CDR3 nucleotide sequence: TGTGCCAGCAGCCAAACACAGAACTATGGCTACACCTTC. Its protein is CASSQTQNYGYTF.

This clonotype was observed at least ten times. The chain employs TRBV27 and TRBJ2-1; 14 nucleotides match TRBD2. V shed 5 bases and J 5 bases; nucleotides not matched to a gene: 5. Germline-derived CDR1 and CDR2 are MNHEY and SMNVEV (reference sequence). The CDR3 is 16 amino acids. Written as DNA, the CDR3 is TGTGCCAGCAGTCCCCGACTAGCGGGGGGGAACAATGAGCAGTTCTTC. This sequence encodes CASSPRLAGGNNEQFF.

V and J are TRBV9 and TRBJ1-4, with 7 bases lining up with TRBD1. Germline loops: CDR1 SGDLS, CDR2 YYNGEE. This CDR3 has 15 residues. The V and J ends lost 3 bases and 7 bases, in that order; junction bases with no gene match: 9. This chain's CDR3 is CASSAATGEGEKLFF. As DNA, the CDR3 is TGTGCCAGCAGCGCAGCCACAGGGGAGGGTGAAAAACTGTTTTTT.